Each of the 9 T cell receptor beta chains below was sequenced from the same sample in a study of cytomegalovirus exposure and HLA in healthy donors. It was with 60 Vbeta and 13 Jbeta primers that the PCR ran. Profiled with immunoSEQ multiplex PCR; TCRdb holds only in-frame clones, not every one. The sample lists some 78,000 clones, 65% to 75% seen once, with 7.5% to 9.5% in the top ten. The material sequenced was PBMCs. The receptor set was obtained from a man between 40 and 49 years old in good health and CMV-seropositive.

In its sample, this clone was seen a few times. CDR3 sequence (DNA): TGTGCCAGCTCAGATGGGACAGGGGCTGAAAAACTGTTTTTT. This translates into CASSDGTGAEKLFF. The rearrangement uses TRBV18 and TRBJ1-4; 10 positions agree with TRBD1. After removal of 5 bases from V and 7 bases from J, the junction contained 4 bases not matched to a gene. CDR3 length: 14 residues. Germline loops: CDR1 KGHSH, CDR2 LQKENI.

This clone was seen more than once but under ten times. The chain carries TRBV27 and TRBJ2-5; D unclear. The CDR3 is 13 amino acids. Germline CDR1 is MNHEY and CDR2 is SMNVEV (reference sequence). Trimming shortened V by 2 bases and J by 5 bases, and 9 bases separated the two germline ends. The CDR3 spells CASSLQVGETQYF. Written as DNA, the CDR3 is TGTGCCAGCAGTTTACAGGTGGGCGAGACCCAGTACTTC.

This clone occurred once. The chain carries TRBV28 and TRBJ2-1; 10 positions agree with TRBD2. V was clipped by 6 bases and J by 6 bases; unmatched bases: 8. The CDR3 runs 15 residues. In germline, CDR1 is MDHEN, CDR2 SYDVKM. CDR3 nucleotide sequence: TGTGCCAGCAGACGCGCCGGGACTAGCGTCAATGAGCAGTTCTTC. Protein: CASRRAGTSVNEQFF.

There are a few counts of this clone. The chain joins TRBV4-3 to TRBJ2-3, with D possibly matching TRBD1 (5 bases). The CDR3 consists of 14 residues. Germline CDR1 is LGHNA and CDR2 is YSLEER. Trimming stripped 1 base from V and 0 bases from J, with 5 bases between. CDR3 protein: CASSQGGSTDTQYF. CDR3 nucleotides: TGCGCCAGCAGCCAAGGGGGCAGCACAGATACGCAGTATTTT.

This chain joins TRBV6-5 and TRBJ2-5, with D unresolved. The CDR3 length is 14 residues. The germline gives CDR1 MNHEY, CDR2 SVGAGI. V lost 5 bases and J lost 5, with 15 bases in between. CDR3 sequence: CASSGDAWQETQYF. CDR3 sequence (DNA): TGTGCCAGCAGTGGAGACGCATGGCAGGAGACCCAGTACTTC.

This clone was seen more than once but under ten times. The chain combines TRBV19 with TRBJ1-1, with no clear D. The germline V gene encodes CDR1 LNHDA and CDR2 SQIVND (reference sequence). CDR3 length: 14 amino acids. V was clipped by 3 bases and J by 1 base, with 9 bases between them. The CDR3 DNA reads as TGTGCCAGTAGTATCGGCGGGCAGAACACTGAAGCTTTCTTT. Translating it yields CASSIGGQNTEAFF.

This sequence joins TRBV7-2 and TRBJ2-1; D is unresolved. The CDR3 runs 12 residues. Between the trimmed V and J ends, which lost 1 base and 8 bases, there was a span of 6 bases. Germline loops: CDR1 SGHTA, CDR2 FQGNSA. This CDR3 reads CASSLDFDEQFF. Here the CDR3 DNA reads TGTGCCAGCAGCTTAGATTTCGATGAGCAGTTCTTC.

This clone showed up just once. The chain employs TRBV6-1 and TRBJ2-7; D remains unclear. Trimming stripped 0 bases from V and 2 bases from J, with 11 bases between. Germline CDR1 is MNHNS and CDR2 is SASEGT. The CDR3 consists of 15 residues. The CDR3 here is CASSEAQVPAYEQYF. The CDR3, as DNA: TGTGCCAGCAGTGAAGCGCAGGTTCCGGCCTACGAGCAGTACTTC.

This chain connects TRBV5-6 to TRBJ2-2; D not resolved. The CDR3 totals 14 residues. Looked up from germline, CDR1 is SGHDT and CDR2 is YYEEEE. V shed 0 bases and J shed 1 base, with 4 bases lying between them. The CDR3 sequence: CASSLVKNTGELFF. CDR3 bases: TGTGCCAGCAGCTTGGTCAAGAACACCGGGGAGCTGTTTTTT. Based on the CDR3 plus reference TRBV5-6 and TRBJ2-2, the full variable domain is DAGVTQSPTHLIKTRGQQVTLRCSPKSGHDTVSWYQQALGQGPQFIFQYYEEEERQRGNFPDRFSGHQFPNYSSELNVNALLLGDSALYLCASSLVKNTGELFFGEGSRLTVL.